Listed below are T cell receptor beta chains from one sample, sequenced in a study of a mutant IDH1 vaccine in newly diagnosed glioma. TCRdb's copy holds only in-frame clones and misses some; the assay was immunoSEQ multiplex PCR. The sample consists of 60,000 or so clones, around 80% of them appearing once. For these TCRs, the target antigens are not known. The sample was PBMCs, taken from a glioma patient whose treatment included an IDH1 peptide vaccine. Receptors originate from a woman aged 50 to 65 with glioma. Each CDR3 is given without its conserved first and last residue.

v_call cdr3_aa
TRBV29-1 SARLGQGNQPQH
TRBV5-6 ASSLAENIQY
TRBV5-1 ASSLGSETQY
TRBV5-1 ASSVTTAQNTEAF
TRBV5-3 ARSDGMVSNQPQH
TRBV6-5 ASSSWDSGANVLT
TRBV6-4 ASSRLETDTQY
TRBV6-6 ASRRDISYEQY
TRBV6-6 ASSKQGVTTGELF
TRBV30 AWRVEGFGEQY
TRBV2 ASSEDQGDRLRKTQY
TRBV28 ASSLANNEKLF
TRBV7-2 ASSSHPRGLYQETQY
TRBV9 ASSARTGDFYGYT
TRBV5-1 ASSFDRPSYNEQF
TRBV30 AWEWDRVNTEAF
TRBV25-1 ASSEGQGISYT
TRBV5-1 ASSLGQGATEAF
TRBV27 ASSWIYGYEQY
TRBV2 ASSWTGVTGELF
TRBV5-4 ASRGGLGSPLH
TRBV7-8 ASRPNTGGNTIY
TRBV29-1 SVEEGEDTQY
TRBV5-4 ASSIGTGGAFGNSPLH
TRBV7-6 ASSLDGETQY
TRBV9 ASSVDPGGRQPQH
TRBV11-2 ASSPDGRRDTEAF
TRBV7-2 ASSPWDNQPQH
TRBV6-1 ASHTGSGANVLT
TRBV9 ASSVNPGGLYNEQF
TRBV2 ASSPSLNTEAF
TRBV18 ASSRSGLVSRGEKLF
TRBV9 ASSVGGGRSGEKLF
TRBV5-1 ASIITPSQGIYGYT
TRBV19 ASRPGAGAARPQH